This TCR beta chain was captured by sequencing in a study of regulatory T cells in long-lasting Graves disease. Study as a whole: Graves' patients (newly diagnosed) had been on antithyroid drugs under 3 months.

The V end lost 0 bases, the J end lost 3 bases, and 15 bases lay between the germline ends. The CDR3 runs 17 residues. The germline CDR1 and CDR2 sequences are LNHDA and SQIVND (reference sequence). Whole-study results and caveats: TRBV28, TRBJ1-2 and TRBJ2-5 were segments that persistent disease favored. Comparison showed that persistent patients shared more public clonotypes (about 2,700) than new patients (around 1,000).

Library construction for TCR beta used iRepertoire HTBI primers and Arm-PCR of CDR3 regions. TCRdb fed the multiplex PCR reads into MiXCR, producing one record per CDR3 protein. Here the sample spans roughly 420,000 distinct CDR3 sequences, roughly 15% being singletons. This clonotype appeared many times. Its antigen is not identified. Time point in this sample: newly diagnosed GD, antithyroid drugs for less than 3 months. Researchers made the TCR library from RNA that was extracted from PBMCs. The same data also contributed to another study, on T cells in Graves' hyperthyroidism and ophthalmopathy.

The sequences come from peripheral blood mononuclear cells (PBMCs), collected at new diagnosis, from a patient treated with antithyroid drugs. This chain links TRBV19 with TRBJ1-5; no firm D call. This TCR was sampled from a woman between 25 and 40 years old with Graves disease. CDR3 DNA: TGTGCCAGTAGTATAGAGGTACAGCAGCAGAACAATCAGCCCCAGCATTTT. It translates to CASSIEVQQQNNQPQHF. The full variable domain, rest sourced from reference TRBV19 and TRBJ1-5, is DGGITQSPKYLFRKEGQNVTLSCEQNLNHDAMYWYRQDPGQGLRLIYYSQIVNDFQKGDIAEGYSVSREKKESFPLTVTSAQKNPTAFYLCASSIEVQQQNNQPQHFGDGTRLSIL.